A selection of T cell receptor beta chains follows, all from one sample in a study of identical twins. TCRdb reprocessed the 5' RACE reads with MiXCR, giving one entry per CDR3 protein. This sample has 600,000 to 850,000 distinct CDR3 sequences, with roughly 18% found just once. These same data were also listed under a study on T cells expressing NK-cell markers.

Sequenced sample: PBMCs. Source of these receptors: a woman between 18 and 29 years old in good health. CDR3s include the opening cysteine and the closing phenylalanine or tryptophan. The order of the fields is CDR3 protein, CDR3 DNA, J gene, clone size, D gene, V gene. D genes are given only for firm matches. Size tells how often a clone was seen (once, few, many) or the class of an expanded clone, and some rows leave it out.

CASSLGVIQETQYF,TGTGCCAGCAGCCTGGGGGTGATCCAAGAGACCCAGTACTTC,TRBJ2-5,many,NA,TRBV5-8
CASSEYHRNEQFF,TGTGCCAGCAGTGAATATCACCGCAATGAGCAGTTCTTC,TRBJ2-1,few,NA,TRBV25-1
CASSYRQETQYF,TGTGCCAGCAGTTACAGACAAGAGACCCAGTACTTC,TRBJ2-5,NA,NA,TRBV6-6
CASSRTGGGSYEQYF,TGTGCCAGCAGCCGTACGGGCGGAGGCTCCTACGAGCAGTACTTC,TRBJ2-7,NA,NA,TRBV9
CASSYSTGYYGYTF,TGTGCCAGCAGTTACTCGACAGGGTACTATGGCTACACCTTC,TRBJ1-2,NA,TRBD1,TRBV6-5
CASSLEGTRSHEQYF,TGTGCCAGCAGCTTGGAAGGGACTAGGTCCCACGAGCAGTACTTC,TRBJ2-7,few,TRBD2,TRBV5-5
CASSPPTGAVTDTQYF,TGTGCCAGCTCACCACCGACAGGGGCGGTCACAGATACGCAGTATTTT,TRBJ2-3,few,TRBD1,TRBV18
CSASSGGAFEQYF,TGCAGTGCTAGTTCCGGGGGCGCGTTCGAGCAGTACTTC,TRBJ2-7,few,NA,TRBV20-1
CASSPQGRTTEAFF,TGTGCCAGCAGCCCTCAGGGTAGGACCACTGAAGCTTTCTTT,TRBJ1-1,NA,NA,TRBV6-2/TRBV6-3
CASRRGTGYYEQYF,TGTGCCTCAAGAAGGGGGACAGGGTACTACGAGCAGTACTTC,TRBJ2-7,NA,TRBD1,TRBV27
CSATDLRTEAFF,TGCAGTGCTACAGACCTGCGCACTGAAGCTTTCTTT,TRBJ1-1,NA,NA,TRBV20-1
CASSSGASKYYEQYF,TGTGCCAGCAGCTCGGGGGCCTCCAAGTACTACGAGCAGTACTTC,TRBJ2-7,NA,NA,TRBV7-9
CSARGGRIYEQYF,TGCAGTGCTAGGGGCGGGAGAATTTACGAGCAGTACTTC,TRBJ2-7,NA,TRBD2,TRBV20-1
CAAKGVGGEAFF,TGTGCCGCCAAGGGGGTCGGGGGCGAAGCTTTCTTT,TRBJ1-1,few,NA,TRBV10-3
CSASSNSYEQYF,TGCAGTGCTAGTTCTAACTCCTACGAGCAGTACTTC,TRBJ2-7,many,NA,TRBV20-1
CASSLWPYEQYF,TGTGCCAGCAGCTTATGGCCATACGAGCAGTACTTC,TRBJ2-7,few,NA,TRBV11-2
CASTEGQQETQYF,TGTGCCAGCACCGAAGGGCAGCAAGAGACCCAGTACTTC,TRBJ2-5,NA,NA,TRBV12-3/TRBV12-4
CASSLEGVEQFF,TGTGCCAGCAGCTTGGAAGGGGTTGAGCAGTTCTTC,TRBJ2-1,few,NA,TRBV5-5
CASSSYRVSSYEQYF,TGTGCCAGCAGCTCCTACAGGGTTAGCTCCTACGAGCAGTACTTC,TRBJ2-7,NA,NA,TRBV5-6
CASSARTSYEQYF,TGTGCCAGCAGCGCTCGGACTTCTTACGAGCAGTACTTC,TRBJ2-7,NA,NA,TRBV7-9
CSARARRINEKLFF,TGCAGTGCTAGGGCACGGAGAATCAATGAAAAACTGTTTTTT,TRBJ1-4,NA,NA,TRBV20-1
CASRLPWAETVAKTLINEKLFF,TGTGCAAGTCGCTTACCTTGGGCGGAGACAGTCGCCAAAACACTCATTAATGAAAAACTGTTTTTT,TRBJ1-4,NA,NA,TRBV12-2
CATSSQGAPTDTQYF,TGTGCCACCAGCAGCCAGGGGGCCCCCACAGATACGCAGTATTTT,TRBJ2-3,NA,TRBD1,TRBV15
CATHRDSNQPQHF,TGTGCCACCCACCGGGATAGCAATCAGCCCCAGCATTTT,TRBJ1-5,few,NA,TRBV10-3
CASSRILAASYEQYF,TGTGCCAGCTCTCGGATACTAGCGGCTTCCTACGAGCAGTACTTC,TRBJ2-7,NA,TRBD2,TRBV27
CASSSAGTIPSYEQYF,TGTGCCAGCAGCTCTGCCGGGACTATACCTTCCTACGAGCAGTACTTC,TRBJ2-7,few,TRBD2,TRBV7-2
CASSLGLADIYNEQFF,TGTGCCAGCAGCTTGGGGCTAGCGGATATATACAATGAGCAGTTCTTC,TRBJ2-1,NA,TRBD2,TRBV5-8
CSVRQSGGQYEQYF,TGCAGCGTTCGCCAGAGCGGGGGGCAGTACGAGCAGTACTTC,TRBJ2-7,NA,TRBD2,TRBV29-1
CSARSHGEQSYGYTF,TGCAGTGCTAGATCTCATGGGGAACAAAGCTATGGCTACACCTTC,TRBJ1-2,NA,NA,TRBV20-1
CASSSSGGSPDTQYF,TGTGCCAGCAGCTCCTCAGGGGGTAGCCCAGATACGCAGTATTTT,TRBJ2-3,NA,TRBD1,TRBV7-2
CASSLLLENTEAFF,TGCGCCAGCAGCTTGCTCCTCGAAAACACTGAAGCTTTCTTT,TRBJ1-1,NA,NA,TRBV5-1
CSVEDGTGAGYNEQFF,TGCAGCGTTGAGGACGGTACAGGTGCCGGCTACAATGAGCAGTTCTTC,TRBJ2-1,few,NA,TRBV29-1
CASSQGQGARSIQYF,TGCGCCAGCAGCCAAGGGCAGGGGGCAAGGAGCATTCAGTACTTC,TRBJ2-4,NA,TRBD1,TRBV4-3
CASSLEDREGYTF,TGTGCCAGCAGCTTAGAGGACAGAGAAGGCTACACCTTC,TRBJ1-2,many,NA,TRBV7-9
CASSPSKGNQPQHF,TGTGCCAGCTCACCCAGCAAAGGCAATCAGCCCCAGCATTTT,TRBJ1-5,NA,NA,TRBV28
CASSSGLSGYTF,TGTGCCAGCAGCTCGGGACTGTCGGGCTACACCTTC,TRBJ1-2,NA,NA,TRBV7-9
CASSVGLNNEQFF,TGCGCCAGCAGTGTGGGGCTTAACAATGAGCAGTTCTTC,TRBJ2-1,few,NA,TRBV5-1
CAASSVGRFGYEQYF,TGTGCCGCCTCAAGCGTCGGGAGATTCGGGTACGAGCAGTACTTC,TRBJ2-7,NA,NA,TRBV10-3
CASSYGAGNTEAFF,TGTGCCAGCAGTTACGGGGCTGGGAACACTGAAGCTTTCTTT,TRBJ1-1,many,NA,TRBV6-5
CASSLLPRREGDEQFF,TGCGCCAGCAGCCTCCTCCCCAGGCGGGAGGGGGATGAGCAGTTCTTC,TRBJ2-1,few,TRBD2,TRBV4-3
CASSYRGEQYF,TGTGCCAGCAGTTACAGGGGCGAGCAGTACTTC,TRBJ2-7,many,NA,TRBV6-5
CASSGRHITEAFF,TGTGCCAGCAGTGGCAGACACATCACTGAAGCTTTCTTT,TRBJ1-1,few,NA,TRBV6-6
CSARAIGRYYEQYF,TGCAGTGCTAGAGCTATAGGCCGTTACTACGAGCAGTACTTC,TRBJ2-7,few,NA,TRBV20-1
CASSPPGAYEQYF,TGTGCCAGCAGCCCTCCGGGGGCCTACGAGCAGTACTTC,TRBJ2-7,few,NA,TRBV9
CASSYDLGAGYGDTQYF,TGTGCCAGCAGTTACGATCTGGGCGCCGGATATGGAGATACGCAGTATTTT,TRBJ2-3,many,NA,TRBV6-2/TRBV6-3